The 10 T cell receptor beta chains given below trace back to one sample, sequenced in a study of radiation and T cells in renal cell carcinoma. As to time point: blood 4 weeks post-SBRT, at nephrectomy. The treatment: 15 Gy SBRT to primary tumor, nephrectomy 4 weeks later. Produced via immunoSEQ multiplex PCR; TCRdb's table is partial and in-frame only. The repertoire has approximately 40,000 clones, around four fifths of them found once; the top ten carry about 30%. The sample here was blood, taken from a patient whose treatment included radiotherapy and nephrectomy. Source of these receptors: a woman between 65 and 79 years old with renal cell carcinoma.

The V call is TRBV2, the J call TRBJ1-5; 7 bases match TRBD1. The CDR3 is 14 residues long. Germline loops: CDR1 SNHLY, CDR2 FYNNEI. V trimming: 6 bases; J trimming: 6 bases; junction bases outside the gene matches: 8. The CDR3 bases are TGTGCCAGCAGGGGGACAGCAGAAGGTCAGCCCCAGCATTTT. The encoded protein is CASRGTAEGQPQHF.

The chain recombines TRBV7-2 with TRBJ1-1; no clear D gene. The germline V and J ends were trimmed by 5 bases and 1 base, with 5 bases remaining between them. The CDR3 runs to 12 residues. In germline, CDR1 is SGHTA, CDR2 FQGNSA. CDR3 region: CASSHRNTEAFF. The CDR3 DNA follows: TGTGCCAGCAGCCACAGGAACACTGAAGCTTTCTTT.

In its sample, this clone was seen once. The chain combines TRBV7-9 with TRBJ2-1; 7 bases align to TRBD2. Germline V gives CDR1 SEHNR, CDR2 FQNEAQ (reference sequence). The J segment lost 8 bases and the V segment lost 2 bases, leaving 9 bases of the junction unmatched. The CDR3 has 15 residues. CDR3 sequence reads: CASSLSARLADEQFF. The CDR3 nucleotides read TGTGCCAGCAGCTTAAGTGCTAGACTAGCCGATGAGCAGTTCTTC.

V and J are TRBV7-2 and TRBJ2-3; unclear D gene. Per the germline V gene, CDR1 is SGHTA and CDR2 is FQGNSA. This CDR3 has 13 residues. V was trimmed by 3 bases and J by 2 bases, leaving 6 bases between them. The CDR3 sequence: CASSFQSTDTQYF. For the CDR3, the DNA is TGTGCCAGCAGCTTTCAATCCACAGATACGCAGTATTTT.

V usage is TRBV19 and J usage is TRBJ2-7; 7 bases match TRBD1. The CDR3 extends over 15 amino acids. CDR1 is LNHDA and CDR2 is SQIVND in the germline V gene (reference sequence). The V and J ends lost 3 bases and 2 bases, in that order; junction bases with no gene match: 7. The CDR3 is CASSILGTATYEQYF. The CDR3 DNA reads as TGTGCCAGTAGTATTCTCGGGACAGCCACCTACGAGCAGTACTTC.

The rearrangement joins TRBV7-8 to TRBJ2-5, with 9 bases matching TRBD2. There are 15 residues in the CDR3. Looked up from germline, CDR1 is SGHVS and CDR2 is FQNEAQ. Trimming at V came to 1 base and at J to 4 bases, leaving 4 bases not matched to a gene. This CDR3 reads CASSLEGGRGETQYF. The CDR3 coding sequence is TGTGCCAGCAGCTTAGAAGGCGGGAGGGGAGAGACCCAGTACTTC.

J is TRBJ2-5 and V is TRBV19, with D unresolved. CDR1 is LNHDA and CDR2 is SQIVND in the germline V gene (reference sequence). The V gene lost 0 bases and the J gene lost 2 bases, with 1 base spanning the gap. This CDR3 is 12 amino acids long. The CDR3 region is CASSIDQETQYF. As DNA, the CDR3 is TGTGCCAGTAGTATAGATCAAGAGACCCAGTACTTC.

In its sample, this clone was seen a few times. The chain joins TRBV5-6 to TRBJ1-2, with D possibly TRBD1 on 6 matching bases. Trimming stripped 1 base from V and 4 bases from J, with 17 bases between. The CDR3 spans 16 residues. Germline V gene sequence: CDR1 SGHDT, CDR2 YYEEEE. DNA for the CDR3: TGTGCCAGCAGCTTGCCCCCCACAGGGACTAGCTATGGCTACACCTTC. Encoded protein: CASSLPPTGTSYGYTF.

The gene calls are TRBV6-1 and TRBJ1-3; possibly TRBD1 for D (6 bases). CDR1 is MNHNS and CDR2 is SASEGT in the germline V gene. This CDR3 region has 16 residues. The V end lost 3 bases, the J end lost 0 bases, and 12 bases lay between the germline ends. CDR3 sequence (DNA): TGTGCCAGCAGTGAGCTCGCGGGGGCCTCTGGAAACACCATATATTTT. Translation: CASSELAGASGNTIYF.

The chain uses TRBV5-6 and TRBJ2-7; no reliable D call. Germline values: CDR1 SGHDT, CDR2 YYEEEE. The CDR3 totals 13 residues. Trimming shortened V by 4 bases and J by 3 bases, and 11 bases separated the two germline ends. The CDR3 DNA is TGTGCCAGCAGCCTGCCTGCAGACTACGAGCAGTACTTC. It is translated as CASSLPADYEQYF.